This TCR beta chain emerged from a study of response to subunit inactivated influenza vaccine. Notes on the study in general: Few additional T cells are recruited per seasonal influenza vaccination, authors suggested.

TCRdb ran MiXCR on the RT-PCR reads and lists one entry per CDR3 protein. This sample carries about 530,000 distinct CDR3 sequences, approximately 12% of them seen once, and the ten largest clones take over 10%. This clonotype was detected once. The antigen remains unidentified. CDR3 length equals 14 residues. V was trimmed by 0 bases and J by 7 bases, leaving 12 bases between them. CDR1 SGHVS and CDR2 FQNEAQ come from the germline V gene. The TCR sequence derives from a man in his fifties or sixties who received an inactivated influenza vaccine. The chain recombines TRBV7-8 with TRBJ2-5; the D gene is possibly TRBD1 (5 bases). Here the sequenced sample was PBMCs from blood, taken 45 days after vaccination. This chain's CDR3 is CASSLAQGYSTQYF. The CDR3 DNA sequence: TGTGCCAGCAGCTTAGCCCAGGGATACTCGACCCAGTACTTC.